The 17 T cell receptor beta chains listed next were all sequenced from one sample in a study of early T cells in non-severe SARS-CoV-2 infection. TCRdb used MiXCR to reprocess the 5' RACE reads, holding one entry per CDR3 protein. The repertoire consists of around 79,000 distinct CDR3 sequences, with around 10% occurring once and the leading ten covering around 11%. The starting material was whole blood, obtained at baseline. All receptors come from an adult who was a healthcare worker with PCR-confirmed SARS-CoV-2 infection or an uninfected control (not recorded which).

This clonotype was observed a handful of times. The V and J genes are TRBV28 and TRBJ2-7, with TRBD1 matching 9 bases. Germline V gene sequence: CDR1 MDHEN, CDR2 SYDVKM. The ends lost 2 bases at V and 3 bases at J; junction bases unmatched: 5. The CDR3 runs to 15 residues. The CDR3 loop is CASSLGTGRSYEQYF. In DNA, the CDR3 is TGTGCCAGCAGTTTAGGGACAGGGCGTAGCTACGAGCAGTACTTC.

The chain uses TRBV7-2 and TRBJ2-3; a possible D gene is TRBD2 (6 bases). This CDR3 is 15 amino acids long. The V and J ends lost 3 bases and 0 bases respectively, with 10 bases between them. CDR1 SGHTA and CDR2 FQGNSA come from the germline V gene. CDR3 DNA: TGTGCCAGCAGCTTTAGCGGCTACAGCACAGATACGCAGTATTTT. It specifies CASSFSGYSTDTQYF.

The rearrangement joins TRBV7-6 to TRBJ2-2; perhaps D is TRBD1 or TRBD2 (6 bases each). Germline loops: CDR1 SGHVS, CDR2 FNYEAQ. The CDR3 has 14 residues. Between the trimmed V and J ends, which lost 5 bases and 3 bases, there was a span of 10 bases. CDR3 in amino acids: CASSRGQDTGELFF. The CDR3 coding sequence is TGTGCCAGCAGCCGGGGGCAGGACACCGGGGAGCTGTTTTTT.

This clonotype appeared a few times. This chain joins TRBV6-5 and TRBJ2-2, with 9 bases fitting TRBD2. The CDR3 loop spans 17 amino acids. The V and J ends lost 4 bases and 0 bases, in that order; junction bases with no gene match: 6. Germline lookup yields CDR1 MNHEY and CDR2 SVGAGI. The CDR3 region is CASSFNSGGTNTGELFF. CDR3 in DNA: TGTGCCAGCAGTTTCAATAGCGGGGGAACGAACACCGGGGAGCTGTTTTTT.

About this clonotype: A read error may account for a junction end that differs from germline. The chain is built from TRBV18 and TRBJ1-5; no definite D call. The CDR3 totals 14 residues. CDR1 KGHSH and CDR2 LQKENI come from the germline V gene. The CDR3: CASSPLGLNQPQHF. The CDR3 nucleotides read TGTGCCAGCTCCCCACTCGGACTGAATCAGCCCCAGCATTTT.

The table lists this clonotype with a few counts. CDR3 DNA sequence: TGTGCCAGCAGCCCGACCGGGCCAGGGTCGTTATACGAGCAGTACTTC. Its translation is CASSPTGPGSLYEQYF. The chain is built from TRBV4-2 and TRBJ2-7, with D perhaps TRBD1 (5 bases). The CDR3 is 16 residues long. Between the trimmed V and J ends, which lost 4 bases and 4 bases, there was a span of 20 bases. Germline V gene sequence: CDR1 LGHNA, CDR2 YNFKEQ.

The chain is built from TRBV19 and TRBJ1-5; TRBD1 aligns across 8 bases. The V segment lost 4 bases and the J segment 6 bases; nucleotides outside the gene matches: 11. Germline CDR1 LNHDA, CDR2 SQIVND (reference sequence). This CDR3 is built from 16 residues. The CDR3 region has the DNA TGTGCCAGTAGTAATCCCCTGACAGGGGCAATTCAGCCCCAGCATTTT. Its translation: CASSNPLTGAIQPQHF.

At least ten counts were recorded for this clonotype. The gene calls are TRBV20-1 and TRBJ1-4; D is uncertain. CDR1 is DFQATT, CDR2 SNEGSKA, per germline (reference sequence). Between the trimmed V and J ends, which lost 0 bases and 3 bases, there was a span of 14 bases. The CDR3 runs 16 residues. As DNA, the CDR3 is TGCAGTGCTAGAGATAGTTCATTGGCTTCTAATGAAAAACTGTTTTTT. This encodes CSARDSSLASNEKLFF.

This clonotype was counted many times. As DNA, the CDR3 is TGTGCCAGCTCATCCCAGGTGGGCACTGAAGCTTTCTTT. Translation: CASSSQVGTEAFF. The chain couples TRBV7-2 to TRBJ1-1; D ambiguous. This CDR3 region has 13 residues. Germline V gene data show CDR1 as SGHTA and CDR2 as FQGNSA. V was trimmed by 8 bases and J by 4 bases, leaving 14 bases between them. Based on the CDR3 plus reference TRBV7-2 and TRBJ1-1, the full variable domain is GAGVSQSPSNKVTEKGKDVELRCDPISGHTALYWYRQSLGQGLEFLIYFQGNSAPDKSGLPSDRFSAERTGGSVSTLTIQRTQQEDSAVYLCASSSQVGTEAFFGQGTRLTVV.

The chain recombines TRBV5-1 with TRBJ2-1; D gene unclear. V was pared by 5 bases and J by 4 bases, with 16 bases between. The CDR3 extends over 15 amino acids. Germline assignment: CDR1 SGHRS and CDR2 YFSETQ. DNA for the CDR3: TGCGCCAGCAGGACGGACGGCCCTATTTACAATGAGCAGTTCTTC. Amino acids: CASRTDGPIYNEQFF.

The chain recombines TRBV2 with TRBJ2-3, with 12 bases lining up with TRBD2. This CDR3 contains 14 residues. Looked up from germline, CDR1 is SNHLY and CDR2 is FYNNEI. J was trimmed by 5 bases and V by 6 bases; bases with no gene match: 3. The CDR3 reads CASRLAGGRDTQYF. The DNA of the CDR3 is TGTGCCAGCAGACTAGCGGGGGGCAGAGATACGCAGTATTTT. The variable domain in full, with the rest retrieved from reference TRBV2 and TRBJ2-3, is EPEVTQTPSHQVTQMGQEVILRCVPISNHLYFYWYRQILGQKVEFLVSFYNNEISEKSEIFDDQFSVERPDGSNFTLKIRSTKLEDSAMYFCASRLAGGRDTQYFGPGTRLTVL.

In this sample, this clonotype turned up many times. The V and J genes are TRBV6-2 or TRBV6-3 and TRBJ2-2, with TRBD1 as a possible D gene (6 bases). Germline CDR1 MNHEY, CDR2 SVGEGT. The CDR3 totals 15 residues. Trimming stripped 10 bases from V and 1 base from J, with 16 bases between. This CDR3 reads CATRPPTGNTGELFF. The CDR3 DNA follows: TGTGCCACCCGACCCCCGACAGGGAACACCGGGGAGCTGTTTTTT.

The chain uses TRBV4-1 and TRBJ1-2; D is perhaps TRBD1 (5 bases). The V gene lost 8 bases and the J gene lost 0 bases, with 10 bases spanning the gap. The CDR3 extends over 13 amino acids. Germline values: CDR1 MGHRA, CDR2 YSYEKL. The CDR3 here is CASRDGTNYGYTF. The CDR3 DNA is TGCGCCAGCCGGGACGGAACTAACTATGGCTACACCTTC.

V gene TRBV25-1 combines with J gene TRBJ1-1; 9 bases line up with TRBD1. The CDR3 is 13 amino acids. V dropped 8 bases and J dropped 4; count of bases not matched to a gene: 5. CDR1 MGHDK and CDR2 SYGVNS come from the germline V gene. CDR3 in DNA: TGTGCCAGCTGTGGGACAGGGATCACTGAAGCTTTCTTT. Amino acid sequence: CASCGTGITEAFF.

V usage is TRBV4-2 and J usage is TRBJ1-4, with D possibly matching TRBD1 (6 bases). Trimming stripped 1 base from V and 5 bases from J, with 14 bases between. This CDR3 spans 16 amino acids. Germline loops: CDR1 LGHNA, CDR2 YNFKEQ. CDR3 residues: CASSQGGGALNEKLFF. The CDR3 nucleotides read TGTGCCAGCAGCCAAGGTGGGGGGGCCCTCAATGAAAAACTGTTTTTT.

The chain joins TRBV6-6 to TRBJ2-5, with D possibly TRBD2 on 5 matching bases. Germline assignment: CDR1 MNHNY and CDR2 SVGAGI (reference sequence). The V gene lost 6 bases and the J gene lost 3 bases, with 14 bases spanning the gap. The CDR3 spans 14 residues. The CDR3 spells CASSEEASKETQYF. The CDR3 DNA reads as TGTGCCAGCAGCGAGGAGGCTTCAAAAGAGACCCAGTACTTC.

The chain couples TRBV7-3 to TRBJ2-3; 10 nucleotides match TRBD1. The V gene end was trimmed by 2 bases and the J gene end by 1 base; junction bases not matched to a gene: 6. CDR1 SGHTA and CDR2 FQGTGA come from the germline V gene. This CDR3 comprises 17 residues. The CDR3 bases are TGTGCCAGCAGCTTAGGGGCGACAGGGGGCGGCACAGATACGCAGTATTTT. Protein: CASSLGATGGGTDTQYF.